The 25 T cell receptor beta chains below come from one sample, sequenced in a study of OX40 agonist ivuxolimab in advanced cancers. The table came from immunoSEQ multiplex PCR; TCRdb's copy has only in-frame clones and leaves some out. The table includes some 54,000 clones, over 75% detected once. Material: CD4+ or CD8+ T cells sorted from blood, obtained in a trial of the OX40 agonist ivuxolimab. The receptors shown here come from an adult with an advanced solid tumor such as melanoma, head and neck, liver or kidney cancer.

The genes are TRBV6-1 and TRBJ1-2; no clear D gene. Germline V gene sequence: CDR1 MNHNS, CDR2 SASEGT. The CDR3 is 11 amino acids. V dropped 8 bases and J dropped 8 bases, with 12 bases sitting between them. The CDR3 sequence: CASHGSGGYTF. CDR3 sequence (DNA): TGTGCCAGCCATGGCTCCGGAGGCTACACCTTC.

This chain uses TRBV4-2 with TRBJ1-3; TRBD1 matches at 7 bases. V dropped 1 base and J dropped 0; count of bases not matched to a gene: 0. The germline V gene encodes CDR1 LGHNA and CDR2 YNFKEQ. This CDR3 region has 15 residues. Here the CDR3 reads CASSQGDSSGNTIYF. CDR3 nucleotide sequence: TGTGCCAGCAGCCAAGGGGACAGCTCTGGAAACACCATATATTTT.

The rearrangement uses TRBV7-2 and TRBJ2-7, with a possible D match to TRBD2 (7 bases). CDR3 length: 15 amino acids. Trimming took off 1 base at V and 3 bases at J, with 13 bases between the two ends. Germline values: CDR1 SGHTA, CDR2 FQGNSA. The CDR3 sequence is CASSLEGGGFYEQYF. The CDR3 DNA sequence: TGTGCCAGCAGCTTAGAGGGAGGGGGGTTCTACGAGCAGTACTTC.

The rearrangement links TRBV18 to TRBJ2-2, with D tentatively TRBD1 (5 bases). Germline V lookup: CDR1 KGHSH, CDR2 LQKENI. The CDR3 contains 16 residues. The V and J ends lost 2 bases and 5 bases respectively, with 15 bases between them. The CDR3: CASSPVKQGRTGELFF. In DNA, the CDR3 is TGTGCCAGCTCACCAGTCAAGCAGGGAAGGACCGGGGAGCTGTTTTTT. Full variable domain (rest looked up from reference TRBV18 and TRBJ2-2): NAGVMQNPRHLVRRRGQEARLRCSPMKGHSHVYWYRQLPEEGLKFMVYLQKENIIDESGMPKERFSAEFPKEGPSILRIQQVVRGDSAAYFCASSPVKQGRTGELFFGEGSRLTVL.

The table lists this clone with a few counts. V and J are TRBV28 and TRBJ1-5, with D possibly matching TRBD1 (5 bases). Germline assignment: CDR1 MDHEN and CDR2 SYDVKM. The CDR3 extends over 15 amino acids. Deletions cut 4 bases from V and 2 bases from J, with 12 bases between. CDR3 DNA sequence: TGTGCCAGCAGTTCCCAGGGTGCGGGCAATCAGCCCCAGCATTTT. Amino acids: CASSSQGAGNQPQHF. Filled out from reference TRBV28 and TRBJ1-5, the complete variable domain reads DVKVTQSSRYLVKRTGEKVFLECVQDMDHENMFWYRQDPGLGLRLIYFSYDVKMKEKGDIPEGYSVSREKKERFSLILESASTNQTSMYLCASSSQGAGNQPQHFGDGTRLSIL.

This clone was counted a single time. The chain is built from TRBV7-3 and TRBJ2-1, with 12 bases fitting TRBD2. The CDR3 runs 15 residues. Trimming took 4 bases from V and 5 from J; bases not matched to a gene: 3. The V gene's germline CDR1 is SGHTA and CDR2 FQGTGA. CDR3 amino acids: CASSSTSGSHNEQFF. As DNA, the CDR3 is TGTGCCAGCAGCTCGACTAGCGGGAGCCACAATGAGCAGTTCTTC.

The chain carries TRBV6-1 and TRBJ2-3; 7 bases fit TRBD2. V lost 6 bases to trimming and J lost 0 bases; unmatched junction nucleotides: 3. Germline V lookup: CDR1 MNHNS, CDR2 SASEGT. CDR3 length: 14 amino acids. The CDR3 here is CASRLGGSTDTQYF. CDR3 bases: TGTGCCAGCAGACTCGGGGGGAGCACAGATACGCAGTATTTT.

This clone appeared a single time. The chain has TRBV7-2 and TRBJ1-4; D uncertain. The CDR3 contains 15 residues. The ends were cut back, 0 bases at V and 5 bases at J, with 10 bases in the middle. The V gene's germline CDR1 is SGHTA and CDR2 FQGNSA. The CDR3 coding sequence is TGTGCCAGCAGCTTAGCGGACGGCTTAAATGAAAAACTGTTTTTT. As protein: CASSLADGLNEKLFF.

This clone turned up a few times. The V call is TRBV7-9, the J call TRBJ1-5; D gene ambiguous. The CDR3 length is 13 residues. From germline, CDR1 is SEHNR and CDR2 FQNEAQ (reference sequence). Deletions cut 1 base from V and 9 bases from J, with 10 bases between. The CDR3 here is CASSLGTTGPQHF. The DNA of the CDR3 is TGTGCCAGCAGCTTAGGGACGACCGGGCCCCAGCATTTT.

This clone was seen only a few times. The chain couples TRBV30 to TRBJ1-3, with D possibly matching TRBD1 (6 bases). Trimming stripped 2 bases from V and 3 bases from J, with 11 bases between. The CDR3 has 14 amino acids. In germline, CDR1 is GTSNPN, CDR2 SVGIG (reference sequence). CDR3 nucleotide sequence: TGTGCCTGGAGTAGGGGGTTGGGTGGAAACACCATATATTTT. Translated: CAWSRGLGGNTIYF.

This chain connects TRBV27 to TRBJ2-7; 12 bases align to TRBD1. The trim removed 6 bases at V and 1 base at J, leaving 7 bases unmatched. This CDR3 has 16 residues. Germline V gene lookup returns CDR1 MNHEY and CDR2 SMNVEV (reference sequence). CDR3 nucleotide sequence: TGTGCCAGCAGGCCGGGACAGGGGGCATGGTCCTACGAGCAGTACTTC. Encoded protein: CASRPGQGAWSYEQYF.

J is TRBJ1-2 and V is TRBV4-3; TRBD1 is a possible D gene (5 bases). With 0 bases removed from V and 4 bases from J, the gap between germline ends came to 12 bases. The CDR3 is made up of 15 amino acids. The germline V gene has CDR1 LGHNA and CDR2 YSLEER. CDR3 loop: CASSQEIDRRYGYTF. The CDR3 DNA reads TGCGCCAGCAGCCAAGAGATTGACAGACGCTATGGCTACACCTTC.

The chain is built from TRBV25-1 and TRBJ1-2; D is perhaps TRBD1 (5 bases). This CDR3 has 14 residues. V lost 6 bases and J 5 bases, leaving 16 bases between the germline ends. Germline values: CDR1 MGHDK, CDR2 SYGVNS. CDR3: CASSGAGTEYGYTF. The CDR3 DNA follows: TGTGCCAGCAGCGGAGCCGGGACGGAGTATGGCTACACCTTC.

This clone was counted between two and nine times. This sequence joins TRBV7-6 and TRBJ1-2; D possibly corresponds to TRBD1 (5 bases). From germline, CDR1 is SGHVS and CDR2 FNYEAQ. The CDR3 extends over 11 amino acids. The CDR3 loop is CAWGENYGYTF. In DNA form, the CDR3 reads TGTGCTTGGGGGGAGAACTATGGCTACACCTTC.

Here the CDR3 DNA reads TGTGCCAGCAGTCTTCCGCAGGTTCATGGCTACACCTTC. Its translation: CASSLPQVHGYTF. The chain has TRBV28 and TRBJ1-2; D unclear. V was cut by 5 bases and J by 6 bases, with 13 bases left in between. The CDR3 has 13 amino acids. In germline, CDR1 is MDHEN, CDR2 SYDVKM.

This clone was observed a handful of times. This chain uses TRBV30 with TRBJ1-1; 11 bases match TRBD1. Germline CDR1 GTSNPN, CDR2 SVGIG (reference sequence). There are 13 residues in the CDR3. Trimming cost V 7 bases and J 4 bases; bases outside gene matches: 5. The CDR3 loop is CAFSGTGGTEAFF. CDR3 bases: TGTGCCTTTTCCGGGACAGGGGGCACTGAAGCTTTCTTT. Full variable domain (remainder filled in from reference TRBV30 and TRBJ1-1): SQTIHQWPATLVQPVGSPLSLECTVEGTSNPNLYWYRQAAGRGLQLLFYSVGIGQISSEVPQNLSASRPQDRQFILSSKKLLLSDSGFYLCAFSGTGGTEAFFGQGTRLTVV.

The chain recombines TRBV18 with TRBJ2-5; D is possibly TRBD2 (5 bases). V was trimmed by 8 bases and J by 5 bases, leaving 15 bases between them. The CDR3 runs 13 residues. CDR1 KGHSH and CDR2 LQKENI come from the germline V gene. CDR3 bases: TGTGCCAGCGGACTTGCCGGTAGGGAGACCCAGTACTTC. This translates into CASGLAGRETQYF.

The V and J genes are TRBV5-1 and TRBJ1-1; the D gene is possibly TRBD1 (5 bases). The length of the CDR3 is 12 residues. Germline CDR1 and CDR2: SGHRS and YFSETQ. The V end lost 5 bases, the J end lost 7 bases, and 12 bases lay between the germline ends. DNA of the CDR3: TGCGCCAGCAGGGATGAAAGGGGTGAAGCTTTCTTT. Amino acids: CASRDERGEAFF.

V gene TRBV28 combines with J gene TRBJ1-2; 8 bases map to TRBD1. The germline gives CDR1 MDHEN, CDR2 SYDVKM. This CDR3 contains 11 residues. V trimming: 5 bases; J trimming: 11 bases; junction bases outside the gene matches: 4. The CDR3 coding sequence is TGTGCCAGCAGTGAATGGACAGGGTACACCTTC. Translated, it gives CASSEWTGYTF.

The J gene is TRBJ2-5, the V gene TRBV5-1; TRBD1 aligns across 9 bases. CDR1 SGHRS and CDR2 YFSETQ come from the germline V gene. The CDR3 totals 15 residues. The junction had 6 bases not matched to a gene; V was cut back by 1 base and J by 5 bases. In DNA, the CDR3 is TGCGCCAGCAGCTTGACGGGGACAGGGATCGAGACCCAGTACTTC. The encoded protein is CASSLTGTGIETQYF.

The V gene is TRBV28, the J gene TRBJ1-2; no clear D gene. This CDR3 has 14 residues. In germline, CDR1 is MDHEN, CDR2 SYDVKM. V was pared by 7 bases and J by 0 bases, with 12 bases between. The CDR3 region has the DNA TGTGCCAGCACCGCCTGGGGATCTAACTATGGCTACACCTTC. It codes for CASTAWGSNYGYTF.

The chain is built from TRBV19 and TRBJ2-3; 8 positions agree with TRBD2. Germline assignment: CDR1 LNHDA and CDR2 SQIVND (reference sequence). The CDR3 extends over 13 amino acids. The junction had 2 bases not matched to a gene; V was cut back by 6 bases and J by 3 bases. The CDR3 bases are TGTGCCAGTAGACGGGGGGGAACAGATACGCAGTATTTT. Translated, it gives CASRRGGTDTQYF.

The chain has TRBV27 and TRBJ2-7, with 7 bases aligning to TRBD2. The junction had 4 bases not matched to a gene; V was cut back by 4 bases and J by 4 bases. Germline CDR1 and CDR2: MNHEY and SMNVEV (reference sequence). The CDR3 is 13 residues long. The CDR3 sequence: CASSWASGYEQYF. As DNA, the CDR3 is TGTGCCAGCAGTTGGGCTAGCGGATACGAGCAGTACTTC.

This clone was seen a handful of times. The V and J genes are TRBV5-1 and TRBJ1-6, with a tentative D call TRBD1 (5 bases). The CDR3 contains 15 residues. Trimming took off 0 bases at V and 5 bases at J, with 9 bases between the two ends. Per the germline V gene, CDR1 is SGHRS and CDR2 is YFSETQ. The CDR3 is CASSLGQNNNSPLHF. The DNA of the CDR3 is TGCGCCAGCAGCTTGGGACAGAACAATAATTCACCCCTCCACTTT.

In its sample, this clone was seen once. The chain recombines TRBV20-1 with TRBJ2-5; D remains unclear. V shed 8 bases and J shed 1 base, with 8 bases lying between them. The CDR3 totals 11 residues. Germline CDR1 is DFQATT and CDR2 is SNEGSKA (reference sequence). The CDR3 loop reads CSSTFQETQYF. CDR3 DNA sequence: TGCAGTTCCACTTTCCAAGAGACCCAGTACTTC.